The 9 T cell receptor beta chains reported below all come from one sample, sequenced in a study of shared clonotypes between healthy human individuals. Method: immunoSEQ multiplex PCR; TCRdb's copy keeps in-frame clones and lacks some. The sample holds hundreds of thousands of clones; around 96% are singletons and the top ten take around 0.1%. Terminally differentiated effector memory CD45RA+ cells were excluded by CCR7 positive selection of CD45RO-negative cells. Sequenced material: naive CD8+ T cells sorted from blood. These receptors were obtained from a woman aged 30 to 39 in good health.

The rearrangement links TRBV6-1 to TRBJ2-7, with TRBD2 as a possible D gene (5 bases). The length of the CDR3 is 12 residues. V lost 7 bases to trimming and J lost 6 bases, with 13 bases between them. Germline-derived CDR1 and CDR2 are MNHNS and SASEGT. CDR3 loop: CASTEGGREQYF. CDR3 in DNA: TGTGCCAGCACCGAGGGTGGTCGCGAGCAGTACTTC.

This chain links TRBV9 with TRBJ2-7; 7 nucleotides agree with TRBD1. CDR1 is SGDLS and CDR2 is YYNGEE in the germline V gene. Trimming cost V 4 bases and J 6 bases; bases outside gene matches: 16. The CDR3 contains 16 residues. CDR3 region: CASSPRGGQMPLEQYF. The CDR3 DNA follows: TGTGCCAGCAGCCCCCGAGGGGGACAGATGCCCCTCGAGCAGTACTTC.

The chain recombines TRBV9 with TRBJ1-2, with 7 bases lining up with TRBD1. The germline gives CDR1 SGDLS, CDR2 YYNGEE. The CDR3 loop spans 16 amino acids. V gave up 3 bases and J gave up 3 bases; unmatched junction bases: 11. The CDR3, as DNA: TGTGCCAGCAGCGCACCTATCACAGGGGCTTACTATGGCTACACCTTC. Its translation: CASSAPITGAYYGYTF.

This chain links TRBV27 with TRBJ2-7; 9 bases map to TRBD1. This CDR3 contains 14 residues. Per the germline V gene, CDR1 is MNHEY and CDR2 is SMNVEV (reference sequence). J was trimmed by 6 bases and V by 0 bases; bases with no gene match: 3. The CDR3 sequence is CASSLSGQGSEQYF. The CDR3 DNA sequence: TGTGCCAGCAGTTTATCAGGACAGGGGAGCGAGCAGTACTTC.

The CDR3 sequence is CASRARTANQETQYF. The CDR3 region has the DNA TGTGCCAGCAGGGCCCGGACGGCGAACCAAGAGACCCAGTACTTC. J is TRBJ2-5 and V is TRBV2; D not certain. Germline-derived CDR1 and CDR2 are SNHLY and FYNNEI. Trimming stripped 6 bases from V and 0 bases from J, with 14 bases between. The CDR3 loop spans 15 amino acids.

The chain combines TRBV14 with TRBJ2-1; 8 bases are a match to TRBD2. Trimming removed 2 bases from V and 6 bases from J; junction bases left unmatched: 3. This CDR3 has 14 residues. Looked up from germline, CDR1 is SGHDN and CDR2 is FVKESK. CDR3 loop: CASSQPGLGNEQFF. DNA of the CDR3: TGTGCCAGCAGCCAACCGGGACTAGGCAATGAGCAGTTCTTC.

The rearrangement joins TRBV28 to TRBJ2-1; the D gene could be TRBD1 or TRBD2 (6 bases each). V lost 7 bases, J lost 8 bases, and 21 bases lay in between. The CDR3 consists of 15 residues. Germline loops: CDR1 MDHEN, CDR2 SYDVKM. CDR3 nucleotides: TGTGCCAGCACCCCTTGGGGGGCCCAGGTTGATGAGCAGTTCTTC. This sequence encodes CASTPWGAQVDEQFF.

V and J are TRBV6-6 and TRBJ2-5; D call uncertain. TRBJ2-7 explains the end of the DNA better; the J call may be wrong. The germline V gene encodes CDR1 MNHNY and CDR2 SVGAGI (reference sequence). The CDR3 has 12 amino acids. The CDR3 DNA reads as TGTGCCAGCAGTACGTTGGACTACGAGCAGTACTTC. This translates into CASSTLDYEQYF.

The rearrangement uses TRBV7-9 and TRBJ1-2, with D possibly TRBD1 on 6 matching bases. The V gene's germline CDR1 is SEHNR and CDR2 FQNEAQ (reference sequence). This CDR3 has 15 residues. Trimming took 1 base from V and 2 from J, leaving 11 bases between them. CDR3 nucleotide sequence: TGTGCCAGCAGCTTAGGAGACAGGACCAACTATGGCTACACCTTC. Its translation is CASSLGDRTNYGYTF.